The entry that follows covers one T cell receptor beta chain sequence. What it binds is unknown. These data come from a study of OX40 agonist ivuxolimab in advanced cancers. As for the study in general: Across the patients, intravenous ivuxolimab was delivered every 2 weeks at 0.01 to 10 mg/kg. Dose-escalation patients' cancers were hepatocellular carcinoma, melanoma, renal cell or head and neck cancer.

The protocol was immunoSEQ multiplex PCR, while the TCRdb copy is restricted to in-frame clones and leaves out a portion. The table records about 61,000 clones, around 92% of them present only once. Findings and caveats of the study: At 0.1 to 3.0 mg/kg and by week 6, clonal expansion occurred in CD4+ and CD8+ blood T cells.

Germline values: CDR1 MDHEN, CDR2 SYDVKM. V was pared by 3 bases and J by 2 bases, with 14 bases of the junction left unmatched. The CDR3 totals 19 residues. This sequence originates from an adult with an advanced solid tumor such as melanoma, head and neck, liver or kidney cancer. This sequence joins TRBV28 and TRBJ2-3, with 10 positions matching TRBD2. The specimen comprised CD4+ or CD8+ T cells sorted from blood, sampled in a trial of the OX40 agonist ivuxolimab. The CDR3 DNA sequence: TGTGCCAGCAGTTTGCCTACAAGAGCGGGGGGGCGAGACACAGATACGCAGTATTTT. This gives the protein CASSLPTRAGGRDTDTQYF. Full variable domain (outside the CDR3, taken from reference TRBV28 and TRBJ2-3): DVKVTQSSRYLVKRTGEKVFLECVQDMDHENMFWYRQDPGLGLRLIYFSYDVKMKEKGDIPEGYSVSREKKERFSLILESASTNQTSMYLCASSLPTRAGGRDTDTQYFGPGTRLTVL.